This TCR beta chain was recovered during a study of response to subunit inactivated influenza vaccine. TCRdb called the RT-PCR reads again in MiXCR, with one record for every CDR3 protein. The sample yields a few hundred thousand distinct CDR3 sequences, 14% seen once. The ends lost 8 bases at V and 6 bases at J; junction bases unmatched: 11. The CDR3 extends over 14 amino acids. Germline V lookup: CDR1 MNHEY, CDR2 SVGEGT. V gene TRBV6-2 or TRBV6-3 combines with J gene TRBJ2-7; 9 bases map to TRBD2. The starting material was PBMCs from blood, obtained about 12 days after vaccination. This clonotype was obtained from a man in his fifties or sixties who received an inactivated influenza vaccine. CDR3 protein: CASRRSGSPAEQYF. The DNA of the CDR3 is TGTGCCAGCCGGCGTAGCGGGAGTCCCGCCGAGCAGTACTTC.